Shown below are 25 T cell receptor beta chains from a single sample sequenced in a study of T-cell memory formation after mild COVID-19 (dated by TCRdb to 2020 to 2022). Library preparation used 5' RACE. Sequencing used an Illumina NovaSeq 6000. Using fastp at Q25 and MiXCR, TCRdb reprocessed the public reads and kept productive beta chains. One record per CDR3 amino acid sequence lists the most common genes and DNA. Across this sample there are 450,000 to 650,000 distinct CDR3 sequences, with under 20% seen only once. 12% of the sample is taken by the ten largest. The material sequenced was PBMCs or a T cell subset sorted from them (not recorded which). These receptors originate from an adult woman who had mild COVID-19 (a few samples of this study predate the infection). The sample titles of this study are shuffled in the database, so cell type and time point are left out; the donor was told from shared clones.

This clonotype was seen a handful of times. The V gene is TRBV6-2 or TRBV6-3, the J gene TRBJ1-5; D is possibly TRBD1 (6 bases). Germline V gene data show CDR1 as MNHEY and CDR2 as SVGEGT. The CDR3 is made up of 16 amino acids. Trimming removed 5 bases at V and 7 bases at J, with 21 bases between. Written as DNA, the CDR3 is TGTGCCAGCAGTGGGGGGCTGAAGGATGGGGGCCAGCCCCAGCATTTT. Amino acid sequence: CASSGGLKDGGQPQHF.

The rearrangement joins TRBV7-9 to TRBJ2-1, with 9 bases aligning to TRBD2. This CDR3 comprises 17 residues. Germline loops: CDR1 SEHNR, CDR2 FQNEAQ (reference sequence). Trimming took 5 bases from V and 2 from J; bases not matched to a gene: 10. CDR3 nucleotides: TGTGCCAGCAGCCCGGCGGGGGGGCTTAGGGCCTACAATGAGCAGTTCTTC. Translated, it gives CASSPAGGLRAYNEQFF.

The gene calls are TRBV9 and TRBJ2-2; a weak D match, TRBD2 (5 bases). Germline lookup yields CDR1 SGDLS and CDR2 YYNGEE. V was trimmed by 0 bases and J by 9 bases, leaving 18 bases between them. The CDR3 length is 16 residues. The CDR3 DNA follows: TGTGCCAGCAGCGTAGGAGGGAGTGGAAATGTCTGGGAGCTGTTTTTT. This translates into CASSVGGSGNVWELFF.

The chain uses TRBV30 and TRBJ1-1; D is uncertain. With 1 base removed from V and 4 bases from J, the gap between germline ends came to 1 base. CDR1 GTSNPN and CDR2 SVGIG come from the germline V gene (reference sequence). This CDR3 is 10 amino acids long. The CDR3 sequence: CAWSGTEAFF. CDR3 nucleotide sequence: TGTGCCTGGAGTGGCACTGAAGCTTTCTTT.

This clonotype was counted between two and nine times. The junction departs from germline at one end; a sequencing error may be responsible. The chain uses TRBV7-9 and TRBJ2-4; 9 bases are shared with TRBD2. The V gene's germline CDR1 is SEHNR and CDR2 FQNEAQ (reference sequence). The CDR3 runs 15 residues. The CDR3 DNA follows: TGTGCCAGCACCTTAGCGGGAGACGTCAAAAACATTCAGTACTTC. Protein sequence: CASTLAGDVKNIQYF.

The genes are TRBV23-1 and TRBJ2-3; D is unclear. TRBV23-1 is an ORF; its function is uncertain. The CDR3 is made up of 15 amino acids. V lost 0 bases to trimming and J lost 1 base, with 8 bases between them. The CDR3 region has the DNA TGCGCCAGCAGTCAATCGATGACCTGCACAGATACGCAGTATTTT. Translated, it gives CASSQSMTCTDTQYF.

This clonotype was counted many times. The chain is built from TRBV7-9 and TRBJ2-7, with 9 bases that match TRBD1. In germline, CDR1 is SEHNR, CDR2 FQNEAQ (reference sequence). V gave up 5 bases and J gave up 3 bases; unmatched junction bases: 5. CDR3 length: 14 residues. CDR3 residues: CASSPGTGRYEQYF. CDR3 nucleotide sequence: TGTGCCAGCAGCCCCGGGACAGGGCGCTACGAGCAGTACTTC.

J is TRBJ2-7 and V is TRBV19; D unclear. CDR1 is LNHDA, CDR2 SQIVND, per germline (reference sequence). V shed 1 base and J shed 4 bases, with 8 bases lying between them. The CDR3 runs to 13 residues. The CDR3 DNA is TGTGCCAGTAGTATAGCCCCGATTTACGAGCAGTACTTC. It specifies CASSIAPIYEQYF. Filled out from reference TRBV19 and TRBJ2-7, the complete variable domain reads DGGITQSPKYLFRKEGQNVTLSCEQNLNHDAMYWYRQDPGQGLRLIYYSQIVNDFQKGDIAEGYSVSREKKESFPLTVTSAQKNPTAFYLCASSIAPIYEQYFGPGTRLTVT.

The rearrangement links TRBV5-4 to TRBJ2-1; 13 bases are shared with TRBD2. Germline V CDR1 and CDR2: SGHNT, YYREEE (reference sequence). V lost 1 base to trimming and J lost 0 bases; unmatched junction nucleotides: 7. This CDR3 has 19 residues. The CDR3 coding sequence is TGTGCCAGCAGCTTGAGGGGACTAGCGGGGCTGAGCTCCTACAATGAGCAGTTCTTC. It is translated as CASSLRGLAGLSSYNEQFF.

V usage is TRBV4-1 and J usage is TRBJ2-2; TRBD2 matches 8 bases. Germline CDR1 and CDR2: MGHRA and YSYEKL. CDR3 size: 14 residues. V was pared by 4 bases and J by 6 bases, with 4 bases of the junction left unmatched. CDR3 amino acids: CASSPPAGAGELFF. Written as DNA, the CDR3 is TGCGCCAGCAGCCCCCCAGCGGGGGCCGGGGAGCTGTTTTTT.

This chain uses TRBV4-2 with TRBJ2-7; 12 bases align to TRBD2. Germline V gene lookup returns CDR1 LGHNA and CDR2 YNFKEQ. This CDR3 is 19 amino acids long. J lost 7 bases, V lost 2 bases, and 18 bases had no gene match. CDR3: CASSQRGTLAGGPPGEQYF. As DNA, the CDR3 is TGTGCCAGCAGCCAAAGGGGGACTCTAGCGGGAGGGCCTCCTGGAGAGCAGTACTTC.

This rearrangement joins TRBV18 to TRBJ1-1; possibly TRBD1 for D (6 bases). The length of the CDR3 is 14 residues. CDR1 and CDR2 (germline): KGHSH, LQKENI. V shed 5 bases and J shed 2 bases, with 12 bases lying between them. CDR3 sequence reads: CASSFTGFNTEAFF. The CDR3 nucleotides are TGTGCCAGCTCATTCACAGGGTTCAACACTGAAGCTTTCTTT.

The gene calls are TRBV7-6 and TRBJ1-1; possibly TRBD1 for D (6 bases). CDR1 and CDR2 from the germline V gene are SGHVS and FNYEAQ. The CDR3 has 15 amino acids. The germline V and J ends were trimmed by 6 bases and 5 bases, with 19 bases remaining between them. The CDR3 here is CASSSFTGYRTEAFF. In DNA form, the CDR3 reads TGTGCCAGCAGTTCCTTTACAGGGTATAGGACTGAAGCTTTCTTT.

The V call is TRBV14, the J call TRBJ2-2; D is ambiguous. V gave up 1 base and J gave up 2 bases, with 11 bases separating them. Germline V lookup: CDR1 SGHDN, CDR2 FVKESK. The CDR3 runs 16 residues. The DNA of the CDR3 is TGTGCCAGCAGCCAAGTTACCTTCCGCAACACCGGGGAGCTGTTTTTT. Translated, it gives CASSQVTFRNTGELFF.

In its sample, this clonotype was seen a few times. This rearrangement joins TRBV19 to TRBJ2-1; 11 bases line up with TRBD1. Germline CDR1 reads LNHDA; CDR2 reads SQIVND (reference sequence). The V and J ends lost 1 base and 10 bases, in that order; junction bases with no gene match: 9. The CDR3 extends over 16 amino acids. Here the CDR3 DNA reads TGTGCCAGTAGTATAGGCCGGGACAGGGGGGTTTCAGAGCAGTTCTTC. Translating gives CASSIGRDRGVSEQFF.

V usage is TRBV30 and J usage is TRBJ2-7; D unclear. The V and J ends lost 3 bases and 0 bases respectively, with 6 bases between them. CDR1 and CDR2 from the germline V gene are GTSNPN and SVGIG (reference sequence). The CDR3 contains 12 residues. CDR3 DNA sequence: TGTGCCTGGAGGGACGGCTCCTACGAGCAGTACTTC. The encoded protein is CAWRDGSYEQYF.

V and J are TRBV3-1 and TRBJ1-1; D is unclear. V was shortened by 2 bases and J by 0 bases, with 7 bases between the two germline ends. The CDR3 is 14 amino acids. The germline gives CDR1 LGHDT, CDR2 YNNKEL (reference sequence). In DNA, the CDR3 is TGTGCCAGCAGCCAAAAGAGCGTGAACACTGAAGCTTTCTTT. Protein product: CASSQKSVNTEAFF.

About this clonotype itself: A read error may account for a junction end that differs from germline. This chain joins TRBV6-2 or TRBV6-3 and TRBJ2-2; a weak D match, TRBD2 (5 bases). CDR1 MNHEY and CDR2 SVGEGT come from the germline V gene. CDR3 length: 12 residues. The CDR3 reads CAGSGNTGELFF. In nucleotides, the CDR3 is TGTGCCGGCAGCGGGAACACCGGGGAGCTGTTTTTT.

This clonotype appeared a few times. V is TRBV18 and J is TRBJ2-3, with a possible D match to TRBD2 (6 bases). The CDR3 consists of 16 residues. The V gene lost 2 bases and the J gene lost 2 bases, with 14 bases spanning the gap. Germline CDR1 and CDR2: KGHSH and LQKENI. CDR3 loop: CASSPIDGSNTDTQYF. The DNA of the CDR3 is TGTGCCAGCTCACCAATCGACGGGAGTAACACAGATACGCAGTATTTT.

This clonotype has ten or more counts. The CDR3 coding sequence is TGCGCCAGCAGCCTGGGACAGGGTTGGACCGGGGAGCTGTTTTTT. It yields the protein CASSLGQGWTGELFF. The chain links TRBV5-1 to TRBJ2-2; TRBD1 matches at 9 bases. Germline loops: CDR1 SGHRS, CDR2 YFSETQ. CDR3 size: 15 residues. J lost 5 bases, V lost 4 bases, and 6 bases had no gene match.

CDR3 sequence: CASSPIGQGAGYEQYF. The DNA for the CDR3 is TGTGCCAGCAGCCCGATCGGACAGGGGGCAGGTTACGAGCAGTACTTC. The chain carries TRBV11-1 and TRBJ2-7; 11 nucleotides align to TRBD1. The CDR3 loop spans 16 amino acids. V lost 5 bases and J lost 4; bases outside the gene matches: 10. The germline gives CDR1 SGHAT, CDR2 FQDESV (reference sequence).

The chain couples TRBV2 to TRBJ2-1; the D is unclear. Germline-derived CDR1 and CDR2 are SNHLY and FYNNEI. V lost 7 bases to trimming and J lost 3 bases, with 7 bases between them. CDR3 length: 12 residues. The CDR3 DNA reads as TGTGCCAGCAACCGTGACTACAATGAGCAGTTCTTC. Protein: CASNRDYNEQFF.

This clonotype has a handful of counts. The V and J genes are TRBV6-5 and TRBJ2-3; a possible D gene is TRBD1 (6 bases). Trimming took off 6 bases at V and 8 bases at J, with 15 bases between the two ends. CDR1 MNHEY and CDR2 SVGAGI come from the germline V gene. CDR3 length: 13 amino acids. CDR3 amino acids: CASRGTGFRTQYF. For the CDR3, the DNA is TGTGCCAGCAGAGGTACAGGGTTCCGTACGCAGTATTTT.

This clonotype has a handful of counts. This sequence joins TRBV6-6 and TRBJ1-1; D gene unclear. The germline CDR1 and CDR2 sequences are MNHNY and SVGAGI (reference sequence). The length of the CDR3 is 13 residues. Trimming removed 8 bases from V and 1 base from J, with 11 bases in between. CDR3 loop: CASRLATNTEAFF. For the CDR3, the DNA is TGTGCCAGCCGGTTGGCAACGAACACTGAAGCTTTCTTT.

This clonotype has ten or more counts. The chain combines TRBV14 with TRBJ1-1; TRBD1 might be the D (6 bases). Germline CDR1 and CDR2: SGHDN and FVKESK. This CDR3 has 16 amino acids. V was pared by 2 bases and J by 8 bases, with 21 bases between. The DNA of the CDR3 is TGTGCCAGCAGCCAAAAGGGCCCAAGACTTAGGGGGGAAGCTTTCTTT. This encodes CASSQKGPRLRGEAFF.